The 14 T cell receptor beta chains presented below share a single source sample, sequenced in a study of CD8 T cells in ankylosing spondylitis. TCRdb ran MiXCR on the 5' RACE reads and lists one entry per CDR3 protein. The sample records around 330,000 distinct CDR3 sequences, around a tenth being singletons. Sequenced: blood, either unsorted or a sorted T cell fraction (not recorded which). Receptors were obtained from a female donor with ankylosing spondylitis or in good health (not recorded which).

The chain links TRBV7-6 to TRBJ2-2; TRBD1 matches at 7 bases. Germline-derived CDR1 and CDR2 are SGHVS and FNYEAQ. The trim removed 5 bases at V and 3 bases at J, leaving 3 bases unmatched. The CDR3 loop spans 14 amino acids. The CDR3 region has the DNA TGTGCCAGCAGCGTAACAGGGGACACCGGGGAGCTGTTTTTT. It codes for CASSVTGDTGELFF.

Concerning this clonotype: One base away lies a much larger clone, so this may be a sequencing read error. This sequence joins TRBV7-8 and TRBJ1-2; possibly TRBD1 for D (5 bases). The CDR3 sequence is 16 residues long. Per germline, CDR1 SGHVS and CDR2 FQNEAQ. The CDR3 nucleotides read TGTGCCAGCAGCTTAGTCGGTGGCAGCCGGGGCTATGGCGACACCTTC. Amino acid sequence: CASSLVGGSRGYGDTF.

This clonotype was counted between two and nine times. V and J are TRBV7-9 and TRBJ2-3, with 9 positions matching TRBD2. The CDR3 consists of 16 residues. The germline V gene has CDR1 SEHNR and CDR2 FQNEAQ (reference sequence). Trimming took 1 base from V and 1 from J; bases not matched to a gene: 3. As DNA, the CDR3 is TGTGCCAGCAGCTTAGTAGCTAGCGGGGGCACAGATACGCAGTATTTT. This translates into CASSLVASGGTDTQYF.

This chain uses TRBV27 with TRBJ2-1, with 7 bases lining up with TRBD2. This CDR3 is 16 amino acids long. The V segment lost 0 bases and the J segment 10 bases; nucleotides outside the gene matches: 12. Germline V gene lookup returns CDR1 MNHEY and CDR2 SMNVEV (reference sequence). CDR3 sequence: CASSLSGGSPSGEQFF. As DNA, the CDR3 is TGTGCCAGCAGTTTATCAGGCGGGAGCCCCTCGGGAGAGCAGTTCTTC.

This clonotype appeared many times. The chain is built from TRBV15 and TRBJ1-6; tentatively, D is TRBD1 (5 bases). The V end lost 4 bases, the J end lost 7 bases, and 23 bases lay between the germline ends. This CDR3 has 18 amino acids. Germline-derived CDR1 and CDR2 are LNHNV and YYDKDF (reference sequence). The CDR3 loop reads CATSTIRQPLTENSPLHF. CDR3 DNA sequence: TGTGCCACCAGCACCATAAGACAGCCGCTAACGGAGAATTCACCCCTCCACTTT.

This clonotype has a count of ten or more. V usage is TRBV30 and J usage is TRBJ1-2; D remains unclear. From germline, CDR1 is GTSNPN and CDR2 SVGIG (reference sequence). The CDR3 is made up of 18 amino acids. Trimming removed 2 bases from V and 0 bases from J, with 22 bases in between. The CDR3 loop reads CAWSPAYDILISNYGYTF. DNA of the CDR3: TGTGCCTGGAGTCCCGCATACGACATTCTTATATCTAACTATGGCTACACCTTC.

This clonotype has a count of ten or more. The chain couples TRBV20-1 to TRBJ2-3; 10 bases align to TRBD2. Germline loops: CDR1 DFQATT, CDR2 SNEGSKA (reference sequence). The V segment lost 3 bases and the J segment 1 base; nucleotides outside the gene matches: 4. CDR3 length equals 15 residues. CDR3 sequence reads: CSASSLAGGTDTQYF. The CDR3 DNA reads TGCAGTGCTAGCTCTCTAGCGGGGGGCACAGATACGCAGTATTTT.

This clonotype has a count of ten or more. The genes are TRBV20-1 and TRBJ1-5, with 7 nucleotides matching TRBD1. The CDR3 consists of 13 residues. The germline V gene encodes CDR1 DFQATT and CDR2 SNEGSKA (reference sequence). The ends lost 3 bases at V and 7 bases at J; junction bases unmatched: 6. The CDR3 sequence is CSASTGDGQPQHF. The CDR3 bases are TGCAGTGCTAGCACAGGGGATGGGCAGCCCCAGCATTTT.

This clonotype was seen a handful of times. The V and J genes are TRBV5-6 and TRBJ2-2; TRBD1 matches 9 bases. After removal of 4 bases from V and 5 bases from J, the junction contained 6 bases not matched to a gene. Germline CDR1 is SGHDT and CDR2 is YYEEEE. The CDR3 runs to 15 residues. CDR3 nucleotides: TGTGCCAGCAGCACCGGACAGGGGTGGACCGGGGAGCTGTTTTTT. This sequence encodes CASSTGQGWTGELFF.

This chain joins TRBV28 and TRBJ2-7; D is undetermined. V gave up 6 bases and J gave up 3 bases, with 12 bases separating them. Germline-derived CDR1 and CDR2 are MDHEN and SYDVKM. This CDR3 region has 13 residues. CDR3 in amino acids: CASSSERYYEQYF. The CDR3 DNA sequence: TGTGCCAGCAGCTCTGAAAGGTACTACGAGCAGTACTTC.

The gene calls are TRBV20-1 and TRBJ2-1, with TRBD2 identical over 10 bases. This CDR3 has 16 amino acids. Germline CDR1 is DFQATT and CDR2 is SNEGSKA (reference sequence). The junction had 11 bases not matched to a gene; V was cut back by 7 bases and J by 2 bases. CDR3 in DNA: TGCAGTGAAAAGCGAACGAGCGGGAGGGCCTACAATGAGCAGTTCTTC. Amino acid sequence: CSEKRTSGRAYNEQFF.

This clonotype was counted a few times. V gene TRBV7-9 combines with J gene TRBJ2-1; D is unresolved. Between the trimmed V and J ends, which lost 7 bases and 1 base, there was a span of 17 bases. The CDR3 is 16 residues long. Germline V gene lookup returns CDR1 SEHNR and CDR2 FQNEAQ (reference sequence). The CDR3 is CASTPRSALSYNEQFF. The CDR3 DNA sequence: TGTGCCAGCACCCCACGAAGTGCTCTTTCCTACAATGAGCAGTTCTTC.

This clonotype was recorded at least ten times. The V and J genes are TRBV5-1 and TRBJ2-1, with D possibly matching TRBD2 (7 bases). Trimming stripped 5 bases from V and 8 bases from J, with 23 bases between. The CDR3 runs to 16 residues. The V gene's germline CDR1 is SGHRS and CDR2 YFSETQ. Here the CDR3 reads CASRGPVKGGPDEQFF. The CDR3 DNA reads TGCGCCAGCAGGGGGCCGGTGAAGGGGGGGCCTGATGAGCAGTTCTTC.

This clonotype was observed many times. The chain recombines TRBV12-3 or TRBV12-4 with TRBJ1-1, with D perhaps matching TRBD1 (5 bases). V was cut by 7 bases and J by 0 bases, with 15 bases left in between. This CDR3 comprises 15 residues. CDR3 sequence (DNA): TGTGCCAGCACAATTCGACAGAGCTTGAACACTGAAGCTTTCTTT. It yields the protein CASTIRQSLNTEAFF.